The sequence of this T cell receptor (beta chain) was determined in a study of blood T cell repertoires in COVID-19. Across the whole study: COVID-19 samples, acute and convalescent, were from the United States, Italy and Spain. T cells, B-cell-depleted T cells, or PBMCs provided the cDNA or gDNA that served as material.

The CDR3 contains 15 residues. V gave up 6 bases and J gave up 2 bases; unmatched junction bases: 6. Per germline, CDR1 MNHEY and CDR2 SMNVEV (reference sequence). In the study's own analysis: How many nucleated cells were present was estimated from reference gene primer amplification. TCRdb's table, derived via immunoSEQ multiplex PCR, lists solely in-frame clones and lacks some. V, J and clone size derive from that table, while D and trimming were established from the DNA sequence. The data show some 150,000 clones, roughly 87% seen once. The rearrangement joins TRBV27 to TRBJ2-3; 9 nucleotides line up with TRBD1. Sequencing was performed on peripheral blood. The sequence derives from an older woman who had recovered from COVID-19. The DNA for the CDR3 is TGTGCCAGCAGCCGCGGACAGGGGTTCACAGATACGCAGTATTTT. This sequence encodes CASSRGQGFTDTQYF.